These T cell receptor beta chains were read from a single sample in a study of cytomegalovirus exposure and HLA in healthy donors. Some clones are missing from TCRdb's copy, which holds only in-frame ones; the method was immunoSEQ multiplex PCR. The sample holds 200,000 to 250,000 clones, around nine tenths seen once. Material: PBMCs. The receptors shown here come from a woman in her late teens or twenties in good health and CMV-seropositive. CDR3s include the opening cysteine and the closing phenylalanine or tryptophan. Each record gives: D gene, V gene, J gene, clone size, CDR3 DNA, CDR3 protein. The D gene is left open where the match is weak. The listing skips clone size in some rows; elsewhere it reads once, few, many or a size class.

D: NA
V: TRBV28
J: TRBJ1-5
size: NA
DNA: TGTGCCAGCAGGGAGGCTTGGGTACAAGAAATTAATCAGCCCCAGCATTTT
CDR3: CASREAWVQEINQPQHF

D: NA
V: TRBV19
J: TRBJ1-5
size: NA
DNA: TGTGCCAGTAGTATAGAGCGGGGGCCCATCGTCGACCAGCATTTT
CDR3: CASSIERGPIVDQHF

D: NA
V: TRBV6-1
J: TRBJ2-2
size: once
DNA: TGTGCCAGCATCCTCAGGGAAAACGGGGAGCTGTTTTTT
CDR3: CASILRENGELFF

D: TRBD2
V: TRBV28
J: TRBJ2-7
size: NA
DNA: TGTGCCAGCAGCTCAAGGGGACTAGCGGGAGTCTACGAGCAGTACTTC
CDR3: CASSSRGLAGVYEQYF

D: TRBD1
V: TRBV28
J: TRBJ1-1
size: NA
DNA: TGTGCCAGCACCGGACAGGGGGTCGGTTGGGAAGCTTTCTTT
CDR3: CASTGQGVGWEAFF

D: TRBD2
V: TRBV4-1
J: TRBJ2-7
size: NA
DNA: TGCGCCAGCAGCCAAGAGGGGACTAGCGGGAGGGCCTACGAGCAGTACTTC
CDR3: CASSQEGTSGRAYEQYF

D: TRBD1
V: TRBV6-1
J: TRBJ1-1
size: many
DNA: TGTGCCAGCAGTGAAGGGACAGGGGGCGCTGAAGCTTTCTTT
CDR3: CASSEGTGGAEAFF

D: NA
V: TRBV28
J: TRBJ2-1
size: NA
DNA: TGTGCCAGCGGGCTGAGGAGGGAGATATATGAGCAGTTCTTC
CDR3: CASGLRREIYEQFF

D: TRBD1
V: TRBV28
J: TRBJ1-3
size: NA
DNA: TGTGCCAGCAGTCGACAGGGGACAGCTGTCGTCACCATATATTTT
CDR3: CASSRQGTAVVTIYF

D: NA
V: TRBV28
J: TRBJ1-1
size: NA
DNA: TGTGCCAGCAGTCTGGCGGTTAACACTGAAGCTTTCTTT
CDR3: CASSLAVNTEAFF

D: NA
V: TRBV28
J: TRBJ2-7
size: NA
DNA: TGTGCCAGCAGTTTATCGGGACAACCCTACGAGCAGTACTTC
CDR3: CASSLSGQPYEQYF

D: NA
V: TRBV5-5
J: TRBJ1-2
size: NA
DNA: TGTGCCAGCAGCTTGGGGGGCAGATCCTATGGCTACACCTTC
CDR3: CASSLGGRSYGYTF

D: NA
V: TRBV19
J: TRBJ1-1
size: NA
DNA: TGTGCCAGTAGTATAGATATCCAAGTGGCGGGGAACACTGAAGCTTTCTTT
CDR3: CASSIDIQVAGNTEAFF

D: NA
V: TRBV4-1
J: TRBJ2-7
size: NA
DNA: TGCGCCAGCAGCCAAGAGGGGGCGGGTGAGCAGTACTTC
CDR3: CASSQEGAGEQYF

D: TRBD1
V: TRBV5-1
J: TRBJ2-2
size: NA
DNA: TGCGCCAGCAGAGGGACAGGGTCGCGCGGGGAGCTGTTTTTT
CDR3: CASRGTGSRGELFF

D: TRBD1
V: TRBV6-5
J: TRBJ1-1
size: NA
DNA: TGTGCCAGCAGTTACTCCCAGGGGGGAACTGAAGCTTTCTTT
CDR3: CASSYSQGGTEAFF

D: NA
V: TRBV29-1
J: TRBJ2-7
size: NA
DNA: TGCAGCGTTAACGTAGAAATAGCGGAGAGAAGCTACGAGCAGTACTTC
CDR3: CSVNVEIAERSYEQYF

D: NA
V: TRBV18
J: TRBJ2-7
size: NA
DNA: TGTGCCAGCTCACCGACAGACTACGAGCAGTACTTC
CDR3: CASSPTDYEQYF

D: NA
V: TRBV28
J: TRBJ1-1
size: NA
DNA: TGTGCCAGCAGGCCCCCCGGGGTTGAAGCTTTCTTT
CDR3: CASRPPGVEAFF

D: TRBD1
V: TRBV27
J: TRBJ2-7
size: NA
DNA: TGTGCCAGCAGTGAGCCGGGACAGGGGGGGGAGCAGTACTTC
CDR3: CASSEPGQGGEQYF

D: TRBD2
V: TRBV5-1
J: TRBJ2-3
size: NA
DNA: TGCGCCAGCAGCATAGGGACTAGCGGTTTCACAGATACGCAGTATTTT
CDR3: CASSIGTSGFTDTQYF

D: TRBD2
V: TRBV5-1
J: TRBJ2-1
size: NA
DNA: TGCGCCAGCAGCTTGGATCCCCCGGGACTAGCGGGAGGGAACAATGAGCAGTTCTTC
CDR3: CASSLDPPGLAGGNNEQFF

D: TRBD1
V: TRBV6-5
J: TRBJ2-1
size: NA
DNA: TGTGCCAGCAGACGAACAGGGGTCCACAATGAGCAGTTCTTC
CDR3: CASRRTGVHNEQFF

D: TRBD1
V: TRBV5-4
J: TRBJ1-4
size: NA
DNA: TGTGCCAGCAGCCGTACGGGACAGGGGGCGACGGAAAAACTGTTTTTT
CDR3: CASSRTGQGATEKLFF

D: NA
V: TRBV30
J: TRBJ2-7
size: NA
DNA: TGTGCCTGGAGTGTAGGGGTTAACGAGCAGTACTTC
CDR3: CAWSVGVNEQYF

D: TRBD2
V: TRBV28
J: TRBJ2-7
size: NA
DNA: TGTGCCAGCACCCTCGGGGGGGCCCGAGCTTCCTACGAGCAGTACTTC
CDR3: CASTLGGARASYEQYF

D: NA
V: TRBV30
J: TRBJ1-1
size: few
DNA: TGTGCCTGGAGTGTCCTGGCGCGGACTGAAGCTTTCTTT
CDR3: CAWSVLARTEAFF

D: NA
V: TRBV27
J: TRBJ2-7
size: NA
DNA: TGTGCCAGCAGTTGGGGGCGAACGTACGAGCAGTACTTC
CDR3: CASSWGRTYEQYF